The next 15 T cell receptor beta chains were all read from a single sample in a study of T cell responses to AZD1222 COVID-19 vaccine (dated by TCRdb to the early 2020s). Receptor amplification or capture employed the immunoSEQ multiplex PCR assay. Not all clones reach the TCRdb copy of this immuneACCESS table, which keeps in-frame sequences only. Checked studies attribute under half of the gap to unresolved V genes and leave the rest unexplained. The sample table records 95,000 or so clones; about 88% of these occur just once. The ten largest make up over 2.5% of the sample. What this sample's time point label stands for: baseline before first vaccination. This specimen consisted of peripheral blood, obtained on day 0 of AZD1222 vaccination. The receptors were gathered from an adult in good health.

The genes are TRBV28 and TRBJ1-5; 8 nucleotides align to TRBD1. Unmatched junction bases numbered 10, after V lost 11 bases and J lost 4 bases. In germline, CDR1 is MDHEN, CDR2 SYDVKM. CDR3 size: 14 residues. This chain's CDR3 is CACRGQGANQPQHF. CDR3 sequence (DNA): TGTGCCTGTCGGGGGCAGGGGGCGAATCAGCCCCAGCATTTT. The variable domain in full, completed from reference TRBV28 and TRBJ1-5, reads DVKVTQSSRYLVKRTGEKVFLECVQDMDHENMFWYRQDPGLGLRLIYFSYDVKMKEKGDIPEGYSVSREKKERFSLILESASTNQTSMYLCACRGQGANQPQHFGDGTRLSIL.

V gene TRBV6-5 combines with J gene TRBJ1-1; possibly TRBD1 for D (6 bases). Germline loops: CDR1 MNHEY, CDR2 SVGAGI. The V and J ends lost 7 bases and 4 bases respectively, with 19 bases between them. The CDR3 runs 15 residues. The CDR3 DNA reads as TGTGCCAGCATCCCGACCCGCCAGGGGAGCACTGAAGCTTTCTTT. Its protein product is CASIPTRQGSTEAFF.

The CDR3 protein is CSVDSGPDTQYF. The CDR3 nucleotides read TGCAGCGTTGATTCAGGGCCAGATACGCAGTATTTT. The V gene is TRBV29-1, the J gene TRBJ2-3; tentative D call: TRBD1 (5 bases). V lost 3 bases and J 4 bases, leaving 8 bases between the germline ends. The CDR3 extends over 12 amino acids. Germline V gives CDR1 SQVTM, CDR2 ANQGSEA.

V gene TRBV6-2 or TRBV6-3 combines with J gene TRBJ2-2; the D gene is possibly TRBD2 (6 bases). The CDR3 runs to 15 residues. Germline V gene sequence: CDR1 MNHEY, CDR2 SVGEGT. V lost 6 bases and J lost 8, with 19 bases in between. CDR3 nucleotides: TGTGCCAGCAGACCTTGGGCTGATCGGGGGGGGGAGCTGTTTTTT. It encodes CASRPWADRGGELFF.

The chain joins TRBV5-5 to TRBJ1-4; D is possibly TRBD1 (5 bases). Germline-derived CDR1 and CDR2 are SGHKS and YYEKEE (reference sequence). The CDR3 is 15 amino acids. With 4 bases removed from V and 7 bases from J, the gap between germline ends came to 17 bases. Written as DNA, the CDR3 is TGTGCCAGCAGCCCCGACCGGAGGGGTGGTGAAAAACTGTTTTTT. This encodes CASSPDRRGGEKLFF. The full variable domain, its missing parts supplied by reference TRBV5-5 and TRBJ1-4, is DAGVTQSPTHLIKTRGQQVTLRCSPISGHKSVSWYQQVLGQGPQFIFQYYEKEERGRGNFPDRFSARQFPNYSSELNVNALLLGDSALYLCASSPDRRGGEKLFFGSGTQLSVL.

J is TRBJ2-7 and V is TRBV5-4; 7 bases agree with TRBD1. CDR3 length: 15 amino acids. Germline values: CDR1 SGHNT, CDR2 YYREEE (reference sequence). V trimming: 0 bases; J trimming: 1 base; junction bases outside the gene matches: 4. Here the CDR3 DNA reads TGTGCCAGCAGCTTGGAGGGGGCCCGATCCTACGAGCAGTACTTC. Protein sequence: CASSLEGARSYEQYF.

The chain employs TRBV9 and TRBJ1-5; 9 bases fit TRBD1. The CDR3 spans 14 residues. Germline values: CDR1 SGDLS, CDR2 YYNGEE. Trimming removed 4 bases from V and 5 bases from J; junction bases left unmatched: 4. This chain's CDR3 is CASSPHRGHQPQHF. DNA for the CDR3: TGTGCCAGCAGCCCCCACAGGGGGCATCAGCCCCAGCATTTT. Supplemented by reference TRBV9 and TRBJ1-5, the full variable domain reads DSGVTQTPKHLITATGQRVTLRCSPRSGDLSVYWYQQSLDQGLQFLIQYYNGEERAKGNILERFSAQQFPDLHSELNLSSLELGDSALYFCASSPHRGHQPQHFGDGTRLSIL.

The chain is built from TRBV30 and TRBJ1-4; D possibly corresponds to TRBD1 (5 bases). V dropped 1 base and J dropped 5 bases, with 14 bases sitting between them. The CDR3 is 15 residues long. The germline V gene has CDR1 GTSNPN and CDR2 SVGIG (reference sequence). Here the CDR3 reads CAWSEGQGKNEKLFF. In DNA, the CDR3 is TGTGCCTGGAGTGAGGGTCAGGGAAAAAATGAAAAACTGTTTTTT.

The gene calls are TRBV5-1 and TRBJ1-3, with D perhaps TRBD1 (5 bases). Per the germline V gene, CDR1 is SGHRS and CDR2 is YFSETQ. Trimming pared 0 bases from V and 8 bases from J, leaving 9 bases between. The CDR3 is 13 amino acids. This chain's CDR3 is CASSLEWGDTIYF. The CDR3, as DNA: TGCGCCAGCAGCTTGGAGTGGGGGGACACCATATATTTT.

This clone occurred once. V usage is TRBV11-2 and J usage is TRBJ2-2, with D possibly TRBD1 on 6 matching bases. Trimming pared 4 bases from V and 5 bases from J, leaving 20 bases between. Germline V gives CDR1 SGHAT, CDR2 FQNNGV. The CDR3 covers 17 residues. The CDR3 reads CASSSRTVEIGTGELFF. The CDR3 DNA follows: TGTGCCAGCAGCTCGAGGACAGTAGAGATAGGAACCGGGGAGCTGTTTTTT.

This clone has a handful of counts. The rearrangement joins TRBV6-2 or TRBV6-3 to TRBJ1-5; 8 nucleotides match TRBD1. The CDR3 totals 16 residues. V shed 2 bases, J shed 4 bases, and the junction held 7 bases outside the gene matches. The germline CDR1 and CDR2 sequences are MNHEY and SVGEGT. The CDR3 sequence: CASSYLGQGNNQPQHF. DNA of the CDR3: TGTGCCAGCAGTTACCTCGGACAGGGAAATAATCAGCCCCAGCATTTT.

The chain combines TRBV6-1 with TRBJ1-2; D unresolved. Germline V gene lookup returns CDR1 MNHNS and CDR2 SASEGT. The CDR3 is 11 amino acids. With 3 bases removed from V and 6 bases from J, the gap between germline ends came to 5 bases. The CDR3 bases are TGTGCCAGCAGTGACCGGGATGGCTACACCTTC. Translation: CASSDRDGYTF.

The V call is TRBV7-8, the J call TRBJ2-5; D perhaps matches TRBD2 (6 bases). The CDR3 has 17 amino acids. Trimming pared 6 bases from V and 5 bases from J, leaving 25 bases between. CDR1 SGHVS and CDR2 FQNEAQ come from the germline V gene. The CDR3 loop reads CASRPRGRGGGRETQYF. The CDR3 DNA sequence: TGTGCCAGCAGACCCCGAGGACGGGGAGGTGGAAGGGAGACCCAGTACTTC.

The chain has TRBV4-3 and TRBJ1-3; a weak D match, TRBD1 (6 bases). The CDR3 sequence is 14 residues long. Per the germline V gene, CDR1 is LGHNA and CDR2 is YSLEER. V was pared by 4 bases and J by 3 bases, with 10 bases between. The CDR3 reads CASSRDRSGNTIYF. CDR3 nucleotide sequence: TGCGCCAGCAGCCGCGACAGGAGTGGAAACACCATATATTTT.

This clone was seen more than once but under ten times. This sequence joins TRBV2 and TRBJ2-2, with 8 bases aligning to TRBD1. The CDR3 covers 14 residues. After removal of 6 bases from V and 6 bases from J, the junction contained 6 bases not matched to a gene. Germline assignment: CDR1 SNHLY and CDR2 FYNNEI. CDR3: CASSGQGEAGELFF. The DNA of the CDR3 is TGTGCCAGCAGCGGACAGGGTGAGGCCGGGGAGCTGTTTTTT.